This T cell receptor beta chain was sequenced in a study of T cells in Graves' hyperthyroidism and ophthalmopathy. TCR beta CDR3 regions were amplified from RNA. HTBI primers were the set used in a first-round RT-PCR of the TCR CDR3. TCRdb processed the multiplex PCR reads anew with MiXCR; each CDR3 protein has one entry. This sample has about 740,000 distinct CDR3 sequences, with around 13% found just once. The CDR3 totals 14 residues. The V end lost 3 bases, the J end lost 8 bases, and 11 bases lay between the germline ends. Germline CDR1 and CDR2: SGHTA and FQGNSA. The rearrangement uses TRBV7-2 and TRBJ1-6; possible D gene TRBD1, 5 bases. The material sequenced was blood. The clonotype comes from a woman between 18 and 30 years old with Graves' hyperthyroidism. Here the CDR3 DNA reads TGTGCCAGCAGCTTGGCAGGGAGGGATTCACCCCTCCACTTT. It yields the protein CASSLAGRDSPLHF.